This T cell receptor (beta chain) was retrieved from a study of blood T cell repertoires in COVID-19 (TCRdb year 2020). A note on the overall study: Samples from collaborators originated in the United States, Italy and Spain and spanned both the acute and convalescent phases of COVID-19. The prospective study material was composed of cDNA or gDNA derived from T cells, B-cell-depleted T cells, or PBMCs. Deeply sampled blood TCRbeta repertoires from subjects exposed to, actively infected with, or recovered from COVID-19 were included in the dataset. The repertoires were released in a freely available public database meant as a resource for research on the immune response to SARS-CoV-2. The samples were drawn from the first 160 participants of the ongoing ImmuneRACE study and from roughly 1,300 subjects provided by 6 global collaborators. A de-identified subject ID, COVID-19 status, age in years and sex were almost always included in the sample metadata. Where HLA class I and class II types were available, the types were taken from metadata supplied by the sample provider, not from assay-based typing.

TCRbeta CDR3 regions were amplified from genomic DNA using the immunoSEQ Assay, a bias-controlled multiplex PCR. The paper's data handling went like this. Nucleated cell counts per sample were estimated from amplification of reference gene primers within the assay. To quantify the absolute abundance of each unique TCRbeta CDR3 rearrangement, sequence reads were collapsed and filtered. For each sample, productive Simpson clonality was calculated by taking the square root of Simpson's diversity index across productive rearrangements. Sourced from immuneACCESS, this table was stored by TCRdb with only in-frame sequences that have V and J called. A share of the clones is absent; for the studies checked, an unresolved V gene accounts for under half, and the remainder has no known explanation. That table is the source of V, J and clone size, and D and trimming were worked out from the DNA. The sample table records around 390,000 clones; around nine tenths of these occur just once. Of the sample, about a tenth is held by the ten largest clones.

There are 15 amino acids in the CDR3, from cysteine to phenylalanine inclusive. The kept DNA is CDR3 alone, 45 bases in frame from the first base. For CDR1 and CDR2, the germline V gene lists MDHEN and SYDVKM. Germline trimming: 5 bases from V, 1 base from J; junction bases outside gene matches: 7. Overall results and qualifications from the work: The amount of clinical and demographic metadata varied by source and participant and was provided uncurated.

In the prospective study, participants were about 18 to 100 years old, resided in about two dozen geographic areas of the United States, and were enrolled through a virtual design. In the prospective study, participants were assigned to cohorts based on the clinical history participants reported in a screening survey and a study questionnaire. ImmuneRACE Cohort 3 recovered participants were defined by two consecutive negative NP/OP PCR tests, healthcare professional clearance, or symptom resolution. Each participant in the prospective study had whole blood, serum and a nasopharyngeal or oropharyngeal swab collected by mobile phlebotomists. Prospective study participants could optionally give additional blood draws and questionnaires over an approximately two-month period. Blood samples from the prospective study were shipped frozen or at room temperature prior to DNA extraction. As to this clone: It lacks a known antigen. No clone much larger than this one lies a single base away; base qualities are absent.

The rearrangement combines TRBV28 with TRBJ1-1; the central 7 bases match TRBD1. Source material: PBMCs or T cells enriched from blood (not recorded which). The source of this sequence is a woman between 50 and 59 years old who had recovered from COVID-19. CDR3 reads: CASSPRRTGNTEAFF. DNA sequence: TGTGCCAGCAGTCCACGACGGACAGGGAACACTGAAGCTTTCTTT.